Reported below is one T cell receptor beta chain. This clonotype has ten or more counts. The antigen this receptor binds is unknown. No base quality values were provided; no much bigger clone lies one nucleotide off. Receptor libraries were prepared by RACE. The instrument was a NextSeq 500. During library preparation, unique molecular identifiers were attached to individual cDNA molecules so that TCRs could be counted quantitatively and reproducibly. From each blood RNA sample, both TCR alpha and TCR beta chains were sequenced. In the original analysis: The median number of TCRs per sample was some 100,000, ranging from roughly 20,000 to 690,600. The Decombinator software suite was used to annotate V, J and CDR3 in the TCR reads. For PS versus PT1 abundance plots, all samples were subsampled to the same number of TCRs (28,000). TCRs were defined as expanded if absent before sensitization and observed at least eight times at the 2-week time point. The public reads were quality trimmed at Q25 with fastp and then assembled into clones with MiXCR by TCRdb, keeping productive beta chains. Every entry covers one CDR3 protein and lists the most common genes and DNA from its rows. TCRdb assigned the V and J calls; the authors' analysis was not used. The sample includes about 100,000 distinct CDR3 sequences, with over 9.5% observed a single time. The top ten clonotypes cover less than 2.5% of the sample.

The time point label on this specimen signifies: patch test 1, 2 weeks after DPC sensitization. This sample's treatment or condition label indicates: therapeutic diphenylcyclopropenone sensitization with weekly scalp DPC. At each patch-test visit, blood was drawn before the patch test was applied. Patients were considered eligible if aged 18 to 70, diagnosed with alopecia and deemed suitable for DPC therapy, and patients were excluded if pregnant. Total RNA was extracted from unfractionated whole blood collected in Tempus Blood RNA tubes. The data derive from a study of human T cells and chemical hapten exposure (dated by TCRdb to about 2021). About the investigation overall: For sensitization, 2% DPC in acetone was applied to a roughly 2 cm by roughly 2 cm area of upper inner arm skin. Blood samples were taken from patients before sensitization (week 0) and then at 2, 6 and about 24 weeks after DPC sensitization. The patient cohort, mostly female, included alopecia areata with under or over 50% scalp involvement, alopecia totalis and alopecia universalis. Patch testing on the upper back used Finn chambers containing 0.01% DPC, with scoring done after 6 days according to International Contact Dermatitis Research Group standards. Peripheral blood TCR repertoire changes were tracked in vivo in alopecia patients during primary and secondary sensitization to the hapten diphenylcyclopropenone (DPC). Libraries were pooled for sequencing, and per-sample TCR yields varied mainly because of small differences in library volumes within the pool. Blood for TCR sequencing was provided by twenty-nine alopecia patients at one to four time points (pre-sensitization, 2, 6 and 24 weeks). Throughout the study period of around 25 weeks, patients also received therapeutic DPC doses to the scalp every week. Overall study results and their limits: The number of TCRs above 1 in 1000 frequency did not change with DPC sensitization; there was no evidence of global repertoire structure alterations. Patch test score correlated positively with the number of PT1 expanded TCRs, reaching significance at thresholds 8, 16 and 32 but not at 4. Significantly more large CDR3 similarity clusters were formed by expanded TCRs than by pre-sensitization or healthy control sets, consistent with antigen-driven responses. After repeated subsampling, changes were observed in the strength of the expansion versus patch-test correlation and in the threshold at which the correlation became significant. Because every patient had alopecia, a presumed autoimmune disease, the patients' immune response might differ from that of healthy individuals.

The source of this sequence is a man aged 35 to 55 with alopecia areata. Some clones in this sample may be carry-over from other donors' samples. The input for sequencing was whole blood, taken in connection with sensitization to the hapten diphenylcyclopropenone (DPC).

This receptor carries the CDR3 CASSQATGTGLFF. The DNA sequence follows: TGTGCCAGCAGCCAAGCTACCGGGACAGGACTGTTTTTT. The chain is made from TRBV14 and TRBJ1-4, with TRBD1 identical over 8 junction bases. For CDR1 and CDR2, the germline V gene lists SGHDN and FVKESK. The CDR3 sequence holds 13 residues, the cysteine and phenylalanine included. Of all the DNA, just the CDR3 is kept, 39 bases in frame from base 1. From V the trimming removes 1 base and from J it removes 13 bases, while the gene matches leave 5 bases of the junction unaccounted for.